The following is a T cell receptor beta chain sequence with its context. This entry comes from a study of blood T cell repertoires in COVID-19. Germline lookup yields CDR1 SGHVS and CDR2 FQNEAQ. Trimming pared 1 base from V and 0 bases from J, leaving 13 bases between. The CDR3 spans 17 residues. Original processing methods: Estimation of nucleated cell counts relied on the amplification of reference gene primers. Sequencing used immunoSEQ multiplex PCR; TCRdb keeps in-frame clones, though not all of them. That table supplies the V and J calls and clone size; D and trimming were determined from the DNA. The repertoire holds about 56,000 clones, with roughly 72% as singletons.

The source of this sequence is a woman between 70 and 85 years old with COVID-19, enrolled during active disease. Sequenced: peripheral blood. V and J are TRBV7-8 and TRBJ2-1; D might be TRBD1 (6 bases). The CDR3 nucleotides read TGTGCCAGCAGCTTAGGGGTCGGACAGATCTCCTACAATGAGCAGTTCTTC. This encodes CASSLGVGQISYNEQFF.